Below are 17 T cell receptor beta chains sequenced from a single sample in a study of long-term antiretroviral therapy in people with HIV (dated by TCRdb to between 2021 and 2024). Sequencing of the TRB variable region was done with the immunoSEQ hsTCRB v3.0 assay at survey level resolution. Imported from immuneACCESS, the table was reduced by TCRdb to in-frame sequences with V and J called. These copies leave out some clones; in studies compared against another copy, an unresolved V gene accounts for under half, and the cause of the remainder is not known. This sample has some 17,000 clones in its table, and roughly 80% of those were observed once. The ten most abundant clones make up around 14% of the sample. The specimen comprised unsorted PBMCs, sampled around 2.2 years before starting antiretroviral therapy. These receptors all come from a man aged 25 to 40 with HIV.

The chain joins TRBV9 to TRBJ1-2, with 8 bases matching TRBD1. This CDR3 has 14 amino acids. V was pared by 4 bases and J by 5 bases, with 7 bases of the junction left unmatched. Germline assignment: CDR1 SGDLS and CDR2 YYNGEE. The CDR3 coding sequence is TGTGCCAGCAGCCCAGGGGGCGTAGGATATGGCTACACCTTC. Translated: CASSPGGVGYGYTF.

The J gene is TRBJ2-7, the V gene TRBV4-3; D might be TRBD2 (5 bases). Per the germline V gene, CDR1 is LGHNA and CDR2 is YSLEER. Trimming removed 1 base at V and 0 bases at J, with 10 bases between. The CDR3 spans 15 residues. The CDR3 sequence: CASSQGTVRSYEQYF. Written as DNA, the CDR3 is TGCGCCAGCAGCCAAGGGACTGTCCGCTCCTACGAGCAGTACTTC.

CDR3: CSVEDREAFF. The CDR3 nucleotides are TGCAGCGTTGAGGACAGGGAAGCTTTCTTT. The chain employs TRBV29-1 and TRBJ1-1; 7 positions agree with TRBD1. Germline lookup yields CDR1 SQVTM and CDR2 ANQGSEA. The CDR3 consists of 10 residues. V shed 3 bases, J shed 8 bases, and the junction held 0 bases outside the gene matches.

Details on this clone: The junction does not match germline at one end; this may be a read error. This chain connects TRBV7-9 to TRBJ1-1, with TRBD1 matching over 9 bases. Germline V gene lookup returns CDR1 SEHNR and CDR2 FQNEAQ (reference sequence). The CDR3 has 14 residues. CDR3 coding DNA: TGTGCCAGCAGCCCCGGACAGGGGCCACCTGAGGCTTTCTTT. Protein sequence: CASSPGQGPPEAFF.

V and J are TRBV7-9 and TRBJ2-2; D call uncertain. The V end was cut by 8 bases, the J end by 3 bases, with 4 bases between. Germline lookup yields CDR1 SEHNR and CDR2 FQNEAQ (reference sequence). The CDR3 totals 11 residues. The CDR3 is CASGYTGELFF. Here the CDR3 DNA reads TGTGCCAGCGGATACACCGGGGAGCTGTTTTTT.

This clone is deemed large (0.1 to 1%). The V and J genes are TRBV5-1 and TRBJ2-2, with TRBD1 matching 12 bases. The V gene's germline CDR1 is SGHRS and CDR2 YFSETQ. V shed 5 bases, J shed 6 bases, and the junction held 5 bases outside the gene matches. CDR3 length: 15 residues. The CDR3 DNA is TGCGCCAGCAGTGAGGGACAGGGGGCCCCCGGGGAGCTGTTTTTT. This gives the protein CASSEGQGAPGELFF. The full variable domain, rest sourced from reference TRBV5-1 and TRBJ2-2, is KAGVTQTPRYLIKTRGQQVTLSCSPISGHRSVSWYQQTPGQGLQFLFEYFSETQRNKGNFPGRFSGRQFSNSRSEMNVSTLELGDSALYLCASSEGQGAPGELFFGEGSRLTVL.

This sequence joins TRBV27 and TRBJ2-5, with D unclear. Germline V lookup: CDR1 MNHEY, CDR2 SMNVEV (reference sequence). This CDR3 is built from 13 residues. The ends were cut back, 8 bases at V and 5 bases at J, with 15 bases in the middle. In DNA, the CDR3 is TGTGCCAGCCGGCGCAGAGGAGTGGAGACCCAGTACTTC. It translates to CASRRRGVETQYF.

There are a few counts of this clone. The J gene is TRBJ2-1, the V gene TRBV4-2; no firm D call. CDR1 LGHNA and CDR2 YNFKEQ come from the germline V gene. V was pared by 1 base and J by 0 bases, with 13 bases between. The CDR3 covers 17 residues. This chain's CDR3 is CASSQVVGTSSYNEQFF. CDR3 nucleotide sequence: TGTGCCAGCAGCCAAGTCGTCGGTACCAGCTCCTACAATGAGCAGTTCTTC.

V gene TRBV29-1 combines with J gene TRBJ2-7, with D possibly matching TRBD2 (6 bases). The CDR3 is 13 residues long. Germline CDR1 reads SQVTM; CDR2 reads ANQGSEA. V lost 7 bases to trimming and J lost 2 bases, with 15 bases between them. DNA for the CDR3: TGCAGCGCCCGGGGGACGGGGGCCTACGAGCAGTACTTC. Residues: CSARGTGAYEQYF.

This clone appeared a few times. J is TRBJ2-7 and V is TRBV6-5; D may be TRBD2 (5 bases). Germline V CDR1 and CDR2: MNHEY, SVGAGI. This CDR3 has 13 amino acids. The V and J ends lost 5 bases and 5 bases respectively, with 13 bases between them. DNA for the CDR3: TGTGCCAGCAGTACCCCTCGTAGCGACGAGCAGTACTTC. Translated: CASSTPRSDEQYF.

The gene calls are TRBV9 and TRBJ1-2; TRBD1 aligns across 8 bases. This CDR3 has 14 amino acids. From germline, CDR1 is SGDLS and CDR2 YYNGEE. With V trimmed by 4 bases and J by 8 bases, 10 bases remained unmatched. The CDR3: CASSPRTGSSGYTF. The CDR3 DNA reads TGTGCCAGCAGCCCCAGGACAGGGAGTTCGGGCTACACCTTC.

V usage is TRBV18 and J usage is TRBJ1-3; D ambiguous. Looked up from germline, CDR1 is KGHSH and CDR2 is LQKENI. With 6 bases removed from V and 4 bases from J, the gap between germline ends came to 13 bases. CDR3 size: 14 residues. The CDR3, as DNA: TGTGCCAGCTCCCTCGGGAATAGAGGAAACACCATATATTTT. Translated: CASSLGNRGNTIYF.

The CDR3: CASSPSGLAASYEQYF. The CDR3 nucleotides read TGTGCCAGCAGTCCCTCAGGACTAGCGGCTTCCTACGAGCAGTACTTC. The gene calls are TRBV28 and TRBJ2-7; TRBD2 agrees at 10 bases. The CDR3 runs to 16 residues. V dropped 5 bases and J dropped 1; count of bases not matched to a gene: 8. The germline V gene has CDR1 MDHEN and CDR2 SYDVKM. Full variable domain (outside the CDR3, taken from reference TRBV28 and TRBJ2-7): DVKVTQSSRYLVKRTGEKVFLECVQDMDHENMFWYRQDPGLGLRLIYFSYDVKMKEKGDIPEGYSVSREKKERFSLILESASTNQTSMYLCASSPSGLAASYEQYFGPGTRLTVT.

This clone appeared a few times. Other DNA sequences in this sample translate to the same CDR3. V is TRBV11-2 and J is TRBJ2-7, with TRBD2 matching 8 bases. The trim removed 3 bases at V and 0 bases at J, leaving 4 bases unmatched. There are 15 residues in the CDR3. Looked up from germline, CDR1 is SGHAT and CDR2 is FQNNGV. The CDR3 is CASSFSGGPSYEQYF. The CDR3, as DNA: TGTGCCAGCAGCTTCAGCGGGGGTCCCTCCTACGAGCAGTACTTC.

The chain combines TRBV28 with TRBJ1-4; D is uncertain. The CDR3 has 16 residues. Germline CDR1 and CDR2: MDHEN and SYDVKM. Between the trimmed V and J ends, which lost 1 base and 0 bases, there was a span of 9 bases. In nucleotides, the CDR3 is TGTGCCAGCAGTTTATCCATGGCTTCAACTAATGAAAAACTGTTTTTT. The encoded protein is CASSLSMASTNEKLFF.

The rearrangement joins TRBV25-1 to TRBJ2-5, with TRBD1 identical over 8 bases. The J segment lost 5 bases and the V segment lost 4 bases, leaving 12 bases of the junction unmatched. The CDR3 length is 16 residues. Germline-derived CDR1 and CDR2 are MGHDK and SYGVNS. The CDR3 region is CASSVRKGRTGETQYF. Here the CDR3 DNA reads TGTGCCAGCAGTGTAAGGAAAGGGAGGACAGGGGAGACCCAGTACTTC.

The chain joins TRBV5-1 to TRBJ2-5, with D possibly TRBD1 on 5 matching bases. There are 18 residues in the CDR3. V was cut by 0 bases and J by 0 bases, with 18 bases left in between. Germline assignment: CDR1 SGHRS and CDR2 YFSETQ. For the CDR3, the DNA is TGCGCCAGCAGCTTGGGTGAGGCAGGGCTCCCGTACCAAGAGACCCAGTACTTC. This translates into CASSLGEAGLPYQETQYF.